The source of this TCR beta chain is a study of CD8+ T cells in alopecia areata. Study-level findings and limits: When scalp samples are sequenced, resident alphabeta T cells of normal skin are also captured.

CDR1 is LGHNA, CDR2 YSLEER, per germline. The CDR3 is 15 amino acids. With 0 bases removed from V and 3 bases from J, the gap between germline ends came to 12 bases. Treatment meaning: oral pan-JAK inhibitor, 5-10 mg twice daily. Sequencing used cDNA as its template, made by extracting RNA and reverse transcribing it. Produced via immunoSEQ multiplex PCR; TCRdb's table is partial and in-frame only. The top ten hold approximately 15% of the sample, which has over 85,000 clones, 70% to 85% seen once. This clone was found a few times. No antigen is known for it. The TCR comes from a human donor with alopecia areata. The input for sequencing was CD8+ T cells sorted from blood, taken at week 44, from a patient treated with tofacitinib. The chain uses TRBV4-3 and TRBJ2-7, with D possibly TRBD2 on 6 matching bases. CDR3 nucleotides: TGCGCCAGCAGCCAAGACAGGGCTAGCGTCTACGAGCAGTACTTC. It specifies CASSQDRASVYEQYF.